What follows are 30 T cell receptor beta chains derived from one specimen sequenced in a study of chemoradiotherapy in HPV16-positive cancers. Profiling relied on immunoSEQ multiplex PCR, and the TCRdb table lists in-frame clones only, not all of them. Of some 21,000 clones in the sample, roughly 86% are singletons; the top ten hold approximately 2.5%. The sample was blood, taken from a patient who underwent chemoradiotherapy. These receptors were obtained from a human donor with HPV-associated anogenital cancer.

The gene calls are TRBV6-1 and TRBJ1-2; D not resolved. CDR1 MNHNS and CDR2 SASEGT come from the germline V gene. This CDR3 spans 16 amino acids. With 1 base removed from V and 2 bases from J, the gap between germline ends came to 14 bases. As DNA, the CDR3 is TGTGCCAGCAGTGAAGAAGCAGTAATCCCCAACTATGGCTACACCTTC. It codes for CASSEEAVIPNYGYTF.

V is TRBV20-1 and J is TRBJ2-7; D remains ambiguous. Germline lookup yields CDR1 DFQATT and CDR2 SNEGSKA (reference sequence). V was trimmed by 3 bases and J by 7 bases, leaving 10 bases between them. The CDR3 has 11 residues. The CDR3 nucleotides read TGCAGTGCTAGCCATTCGGAAGAGCAGTACTTC. As protein: CSASHSEEQYF.

V and J are TRBV9 and TRBJ2-5, with 8 bases that match TRBD2. Germline values: CDR1 SGDLS, CDR2 YYNGEE. The CDR3 runs to 13 residues. V shed 3 bases and J 5 bases; nucleotides not matched to a gene: 3. CDR3 loop: CASSASGRETQYF. The CDR3 DNA is TGTGCCAGCAGCGCTAGCGGGCGGGAGACCCAGTACTTC.

The chain joins TRBV19 to TRBJ1-2, with TRBD1 as a possible D gene (6 bases). The CDR3 spans 14 residues. V dropped 7 bases and J dropped 0 bases, with 12 bases sitting between them. Germline V gene lookup returns CDR1 LNHDA and CDR2 SQIVND (reference sequence). DNA for the CDR3: TGTGCCAGTAACAGGGACGGATCTAACTATGGCTACACCTTC. Translating it yields CASNRDGSNYGYTF.

The J gene is TRBJ2-7, the V gene TRBV2; TRBD1 matches 10 bases. CDR3 length: 15 amino acids. The junction had 13 bases not matched to a gene; V was cut back by 7 bases and J by 7 bases. The germline CDR1 and CDR2 sequences are SNHLY and FYNNEI. DNA of the CDR3: TGTGCCAGCACCGAGCCCGACAGGGGGCCGTGGGAGCAGTACTTC. It translates to CASTEPDRGPWEQYF.

The chain links TRBV5-6 to TRBJ2-3, with TRBD2 matching 11 bases. Germline V gene lookup returns CDR1 SGHDT and CDR2 YYEEEE. V shed 2 bases and J 2 bases; nucleotides not matched to a gene: 4. The CDR3 is 16 amino acids. The CDR3 loop is CASSFRLAGNTDTQYF. CDR3 nucleotides: TGTGCCAGCAGCTTCAGACTAGCGGGGAACACAGATACGCAGTATTTT.

This clone appeared a few times. This chain connects TRBV6-5 to TRBJ1-2; D unclear. Germline-derived CDR1 and CDR2 are MNHEY and SVGAGI. Trimming shortened V by 2 bases and J by 2 bases, and 15 bases separated the two germline ends. CDR3 length: 16 amino acids. CDR3 region: CASSYLAHEHNYGYTF. DNA for the CDR3: TGTGCCAGCAGTTACCTTGCGCACGAACACAACTATGGCTACACCTTC.

This sequence joins TRBV6-5 and TRBJ1-3; D is unresolved. The CDR3 length is 15 residues. Germline V gene sequence: CDR1 MNHEY, CDR2 SVGAGI. Trimming took off 4 bases at V and 4 bases at J, with 14 bases between the two ends. CDR3 residues: CASSSPSTSGNTIYF. In nucleotides, the CDR3 is TGTGCCAGCAGTTCACCGTCGACTTCGGGAAACACCATATATTTT.

This clone showed up just once. Relative to the germline gene, one junction end is altered; a read error may explain this. V and J are TRBV7-9 and TRBJ1-4; a weak D match, TRBD1 (5 bases). CDR1 is SEHNR, CDR2 FQNEAQ, per germline (reference sequence). There are 16 residues in the CDR3. This CDR3 is CASSFGGTGAKEKLFF. The CDR3 DNA reads as TGTGCCAGCAGCTTCGGAGGGACCGGGGCTAAAGAAAAACTGTTTTTT.

The CDR3 DNA sequence: TGCGCCAGCAGCCAAGAAGGGGGCACCGGGGAGCTGTTTTTT. It codes for CASSQEGGTGELFF. This chain joins TRBV4-3 and TRBJ2-2; a possible D gene is TRBD1 (6 bases). Germline values: CDR1 LGHNA, CDR2 YSLEER. V was pared by 0 bases and J by 4 bases, with 6 bases between. The CDR3 runs 14 residues.

This clone has just one count. The chain uses TRBV5-8 and TRBJ1-5; D call uncertain. Germline assignment: CDR1 SGHTS and CDR2 YDEGEE. The ends were cut back, 4 bases at V and 4 bases at J, with 9 bases in the middle. This CDR3 comprises 13 residues. CDR3 protein: CASSPKGNQPQHF. CDR3 bases: TGTGCCAGCAGCCCGAAAGGAAATCAGCCCCAGCATTTT.

Regarding this clone: The sample holds other DNA sequences that translate to the same CDR3. The chain has TRBV19 and TRBJ1-4; D ambiguous. The CDR3 is 15 residues long. The V and J ends lost 1 base and 0 bases respectively, with 6 bases between them. In germline, CDR1 is LNHDA, CDR2 SQIVND (reference sequence). CDR3: CASSIGGATNEKLFF. In nucleotides, the CDR3 is TGTGCCAGTAGTATAGGTGGAGCAACTAATGAAAAACTGTTTTTT.

The V gene is TRBV4-1, the J gene TRBJ2-1; 11 bases align to TRBD2. J was trimmed by 3 bases and V by 2 bases; bases with no gene match: 9. The CDR3 loop spans 18 amino acids. CDR1 is MGHRA and CDR2 is YSYEKL in the germline V gene. The DNA of the CDR3 is TGCGCCAGCAGCCAAATTGCCGCAACTAGCGGGGGCTACAATGAGCAGTTCTTC. Translated: CASSQIAATSGGYNEQFF.

The J gene is TRBJ1-4, the V gene TRBV7-9, with D tentatively TRBD1 (5 bases). There are 16 residues in the CDR3. The germline V gene has CDR1 SEHNR and CDR2 FQNEAQ (reference sequence). Between the trimmed V and J ends, which lost 0 bases and 3 bases, there was a span of 11 bases. The CDR3: CASSLAAAGPNEKLFF. The DNA of the CDR3 is TGTGCCAGCAGCTTAGCCGCCGCAGGGCCTAATGAAAAACTGTTTTTT.

The J gene is TRBJ1-2, the V gene TRBV28, with D hard to call. The CDR3 runs to 12 residues. V was cut by 6 bases and J by 5 bases, with 10 bases left in between. CDR1 is MDHEN and CDR2 is SYDVKM in the germline V gene. The CDR3 spells CASSSRTYGYTF. The CDR3 DNA reads TGTGCCAGCAGCTCGAGGACGTATGGCTACACCTTC.

This clone was seen a handful of times. The chain has TRBV5-6 and TRBJ2-2; D possibly corresponds to TRBD2 (5 bases). The CDR3 is made up of 15 amino acids. Trimming took 5 bases from V and 5 from J, leaving 16 bases between them. CDR1 and CDR2 (germline): SGHDT, YYEEEE. The CDR3 coding sequence is TGTGCCAGCAGTTGGGCGGGTAGTCCAACCGGGGAGCTGTTTTTT. Translating it yields CASSWAGSPTGELFF.

This sequence joins TRBV5-8 and TRBJ2-3; TRBD2 matches at 8 bases. Germline trimming cut 4 bases from V and 4 bases from J; bases unmatched to any gene: 8. The CDR3 loop spans 15 amino acids. From germline, CDR1 is SGHTS and CDR2 YDEGEE. The CDR3 here is CASSRSGGGSDTQYF. DNA for the CDR3: TGTGCCAGCAGCCGGAGCGGGGGCGGGTCAGATACGCAGTATTTT. Supplemented by reference TRBV5-8 and TRBJ2-3, the full variable domain reads EAGVTQSPTHLIKTRGQQATLRCSPISGHTSVYWYQQALGLGLQFLLWYDEGEERNRGNFPPRFSGRQFPNYSSELNVNALELEDSALYLCASSRSGGGSDTQYFGPGTRLTVL.

This chain joins TRBV10-3 and TRBJ2-3, with a weak D call TRBD2 (6 bases). The V gene lost 9 bases and the J gene lost 6 bases, with 13 bases spanning the gap. Germline loops: CDR1 ENHRY, CDR2 SYGVKD. CDR3 length: 12 residues. The chain's CDR3 is CAMSPGGDTQYF. The CDR3 DNA reads as TGTGCCATGAGCCCTGGGGGGGATACGCAGTATTTT.

V is TRBV10-3 and J is TRBJ2-3; 7 nucleotides line up with TRBD2. The CDR3 is 15 amino acids. The V segment lost 3 bases and the J segment 3 bases; nucleotides outside the gene matches: 6. In germline, CDR1 is ENHRY, CDR2 SYGVKD. The CDR3 sequence: CAISDPGTKTDTQYF. The CDR3, as DNA: TGTGCCATCAGTGACCCAGGGACTAAGACAGATACGCAGTATTTT.

The genes are TRBV5-1 and TRBJ2-3; 12 bases align to TRBD2. The CDR3 runs to 17 residues. V lost 0 bases to trimming and J lost 2 bases; unmatched junction nucleotides: 4. Per the germline V gene, CDR1 is SGHRS and CDR2 is YFSETQ. CDR3 residues: CASSLAASGGVTDTQYF. DNA for the CDR3: TGCGCCAGCAGCTTGGCGGCTAGCGGGGGGGTCACAGATACGCAGTATTTT.

The rearrangement uses TRBV7-9 and TRBJ2-5; 13 bases line up with TRBD2. The V and J ends lost 4 bases and 5 bases, in that order; junction bases with no gene match: 13. The CDR3 length is 18 residues. Germline CDR1 is SEHNR and CDR2 is FQNEAQ (reference sequence). The CDR3 nucleotides read TGTGCCAGCAGCTCGCTAGGACTAGCGGGAGCCCCGGGGGAGACCCAGTACTTC. Its protein is CASSSLGLAGAPGETQYF.

The rearrangement links TRBV9 to TRBJ1-1; no reliable D call. Germline CDR1 SGDLS, CDR2 YYNGEE. V shed 0 bases and J shed 7 bases, with 10 bases lying between them. The CDR3 sequence is 13 residues long. The CDR3 protein is CASSVVGSGEAFF. The CDR3 DNA reads TGTGCCAGCAGCGTAGTGGGTAGTGGTGAAGCTTTCTTT.

The CDR3 bases are TGCGCCAGCAGCTCTGGACTAGCGGGAGGGCCCGGCACAGATACGCAGTATTTT. Translated: CASSSGLAGGPGTDTQYF. The chain couples TRBV5-1 to TRBJ2-3; 15 bases fit TRBD2. Germline CDR1 is SGHRS and CDR2 is YFSETQ. V trimming: 3 bases; J trimming: 1 base; junction bases outside the gene matches: 6. This CDR3 is built from 18 residues.

The chain joins TRBV7-2 to TRBJ1-1, with D possibly TRBD1 on 5 matching bases. The V gene's germline CDR1 is SGHTA and CDR2 FQGNSA. Trimming removed 5 bases at V and 1 base at J, with 20 bases between. The CDR3 has 17 amino acids. Here the CDR3 DNA reads TGTGCCAGCAGCCCGGCCCCGACAGAGCGCCGGAACACTGAAGCTTTCTTT. Translation: CASSPAPTERRNTEAFF.

The chain is built from TRBV19 and TRBJ1-1, with D unclear. With 5 bases removed from V and 1 base from J, the gap between germline ends came to 14 bases. This CDR3 has 15 residues. Per the germline V gene, CDR1 is LNHDA and CDR2 is SQIVND (reference sequence). Written as DNA, the CDR3 is TGTGCCAGTAGTTCCAGCGGAAGGACGAACACTGAAGCTTTCTTT. Its protein is CASSSSGRTNTEAFF.

The rearrangement uses TRBV28 and TRBJ1-3; D gene uncertain. CDR1 and CDR2 (germline): MDHEN, SYDVKM. The germline V and J ends were trimmed by 1 base and 0 bases, with 16 bases remaining between them. The CDR3 consists of 18 residues. The CDR3 here is CASSLFRAGTYSGNTIYF. The CDR3 DNA follows: TGTGCCAGCAGTTTATTTCGGGCCGGCACCTACTCTGGAAACACCATATATTTT.

The chain joins TRBV7-2 to TRBJ2-7; weak D call: TRBD2 (6 bases). The CDR3 is made up of 15 amino acids. V lost 0 bases and J lost 4, with 13 bases in between. Germline V gene lookup returns CDR1 SGHTA and CDR2 FQGNSA. CDR3 sequence: CASSLAWRGGYEQYF. The CDR3 nucleotides read TGTGCCAGCAGCTTAGCCTGGCGGGGCGGATACGAGCAGTACTTC.

About this clone: An end of the junction differs from the germline gene, which may be a read error. This rearrangement joins TRBV5-4 to TRBJ2-2, with D possibly matching TRBD1 (6 bases). Germline V gene data show CDR1 as SGHNT and CDR2 as YYREEE (reference sequence). This CDR3 spans 16 amino acids. In DNA form, the CDR3 reads TGCGCCAGCAGCCAAGATGCGGCAGGGGTCGGCGGGGAGCTGTTTTTT. This codes for CASSQDAAGVGGELFF.

The rearrangement links TRBV10-3 to TRBJ1-3; possible D gene TRBD1, 6 bases. The CDR3 loop spans 14 amino acids. Germline values: CDR1 ENHRY, CDR2 SYGVKD. Trimming pared 10 bases from V and 0 bases from J, leaving 13 bases between. CDR3 bases: TGTGCCACACGACAGGAGGTCTCTGGAAACACCATATATTTT. Its translation: CATRQEVSGNTIYF.

The chain employs TRBV2 and TRBJ1-1; TRBD1 matches at 9 bases. In germline, CDR1 is SNHLY, CDR2 FYNNEI. The length of the CDR3 is 14 residues. V was clipped by 5 bases and J by 4 bases; unmatched bases: 5. The CDR3 coding sequence is TGTGCCAGCAGTCGCGGGACAGGGTTCACTGAAGCTTTCTTT. Its protein is CASSRGTGFTEAFF.